The 27 T cell receptor beta chains below come from one sample, sequenced in a study of regulatory and conventional T cells in RAG deficiency (dated by TCRdb to the late 2010s). Library creation used the immunoSEQ multiplex PCR assay. TCRdb took over this immuneACCESS table, retaining in-frame rearrangements with V and J assigned. Such tables are incomplete; in checked studies, under half of the missing clones stem from an unresolved V gene, and the remainder is unexplained. This sample holds 20,000 to 25,000 clones; around 97% were observed only once. The top ten clones comprise 1% to 1.5% of the sample. Before genomic DNA extraction, conventional CD4+ T cells were isolated from blood as CD25-low CD127-high cells. The data also belong to a second study, concerning regulatory T cells. In that second paper, the authors write: For the multiplex PCR, 52 forward TRBV primers and 13 reverse TRBJ primers were used, and amplification bias was corrected with both assay-based and computational methods.

Input material: CD25- CD4+ T cells sorted from blood. The source of these receptors is a human donor in good health.

This chain connects TRBV11-3 to TRBJ2-2; 11 bases line up with TRBD1. This CDR3 spans 16 amino acids. After removal of 5 bases from V and 7 bases from J, the junction contained 9 bases not matched to a gene. Germline V CDR1 and CDR2: SGHNT, YENEEA. CDR3 residues: CASSPGTGGMDGELFF. The CDR3 coding sequence is TGTGCCAGCAGCCCAGGGACAGGGGGGATGGACGGGGAGCTGTTTTTT. Full variable domain (missing parts from reference TRBV11-3 and TRBJ2-2): EAGVVQSPRYKIIEKKQPVAFWCNPISGHNTLYWYLQNLGQGPELLIRYENEEAVDDSQLPKDRFSAERLKGVDSTLKIQPAELGDSAVYLCASSPGTGGMDGELFFGEGSRLTVL.

The J gene is TRBJ1-1, the V gene TRBV14; D is perhaps TRBD1 (6 bases). V gave up 2 bases and J gave up 8 bases, with 12 bases separating them. The CDR3 runs 13 residues. Germline loops: CDR1 SGHDN, CDR2 FVKESK. The CDR3 DNA is TGTGCCAGCAGCCAACCTTCCGGGACAGAAGCTTTCTTT. It specifies CASSQPSGTEAFF.

V gene TRBV9 combines with J gene TRBJ1-1; 8 bases are shared with TRBD1. The junction had 12 bases not matched to a gene; V was cut back by 4 bases and J by 4 bases. This CDR3 contains 16 residues. CDR1 and CDR2 from the germline V gene are SGDLS and YYNGEE. CDR3 sequence reads: CASSRPSRGLVTEAFF. Here the CDR3 DNA reads TGTGCCAGCAGCCGACCGAGCAGGGGGCTCGTCACTGAAGCTTTCTTT.

V usage is TRBV12-5 and J usage is TRBJ2-1, with a possible D match to TRBD1 (6 bases). V was shortened by 7 bases and J by 7 bases, with 23 bases between the two germline ends. Germline V gene data show CDR1 as LGHNT and CDR2 as FRNRAP. This CDR3 is 16 amino acids long. CDR3 sequence: CASANMDSVGYNEQFF. The CDR3 DNA reads as TGTGCTAGTGCTAACATGGACAGTGTCGGGTATAATGAGCAGTTCTTC.

The chain employs TRBV5-1 and TRBJ1-1; possibly TRBD1 for D (6 bases). Trimming removed 0 bases from V and 1 base from J, with 10 bases in between. The CDR3 is made up of 15 amino acids. In germline, CDR1 is SGHRS, CDR2 YFSETQ. This CDR3 reads CASSLVGGANTEAFF. The DNA for the CDR3 is TGCGCCAGCAGCTTGGTCGGGGGGGCGAACACTGAAGCTTTCTTT.

The chain joins TRBV20-1 to TRBJ2-3; the D gene is possibly TRBD1 (5 bases). Germline CDR1 reads DFQATT; CDR2 reads SNEGSKA (reference sequence). The V gene lost 7 bases and the J gene lost 6 bases, with 8 bases spanning the gap. The CDR3 has 10 amino acids. As DNA, the CDR3 is TGCAGTGTTGGGGCCGATACGCAGTATTTT. It encodes CSVGADTQYF.

This clone was detected once. The CDR3 DNA sequence: TGTGCCAGCACCCCAAGAGGTGGGGGGGTTGCAGATACGCAGTATTTT. Amino acid sequence: CASTPRGGGVADTQYF. The chain links TRBV7-9 to TRBJ2-3, with 7 bases lining up with TRBD2. Looked up from germline, CDR1 is SEHNR and CDR2 is FQNEAQ (reference sequence). The CDR3 totals 16 residues. Trimming took 7 bases from V and 4 from J; bases not matched to a gene: 14.

V is TRBV9 and J is TRBJ2-7; TRBD1 agrees at 8 bases. The J segment lost 5 bases and the V segment lost 4 bases, leaving 14 bases of the junction unmatched. The germline V gene encodes CDR1 SGDLS and CDR2 YYNGEE. This CDR3 is built from 16 residues. CDR3 protein: CASSQFMGTGVDEQYF. The CDR3 DNA follows: TGTGCCAGCAGCCAATTCATGGGGACAGGCGTCGACGAGCAGTACTTC.

The sample holds one count of this clone. The chain has TRBV7-2 and TRBJ1-3, with 9 bases that match TRBD1. The length of the CDR3 is 16 residues. Germline loops: CDR1 SGHTA, CDR2 FQGNSA. V lost 8 bases, J lost 3 bases, and 11 bases stayed unmatched. Here the CDR3 reads CASGSIQGAGGNTIYF. The CDR3 DNA reads as TGTGCCAGCGGATCCATACAGGGGGCGGGTGGAAACACCATATATTTT. Based on the CDR3 plus reference TRBV7-2 and TRBJ1-3, the full variable domain is GAGVSQSPSNKVTEKGKDVELRCDPISGHTALYWYRQSLGQGLEFLIYFQGNSAPDKSGLPSDRFSAERTGGSVSTLTIQRTQQEDSAVYLCASGSIQGAGGNTIYFGEGSWLTVV.

This clone has a single count. The chain joins TRBV5-1 to TRBJ1-2; a possible D gene is TRBD1 (6 bases). From germline, CDR1 is SGHRS and CDR2 YFSETQ. The V end was cut by 0 bases, the J end by 1 base, with 10 bases between. The CDR3 totals 15 residues. CDR3 amino acids: CASSLAPGVNYGYTF. The CDR3 DNA is TGCGCCAGCAGCTTGGCCCCAGGGGTTAACTATGGCTACACCTTC.

The chain joins TRBV9 to TRBJ1-5, with unresolved D. From germline, CDR1 is SGDLS and CDR2 YYNGEE. CDR3 length: 13 amino acids. V shed 4 bases and J shed 5 bases, with 10 bases lying between them. The CDR3: CASSPNLDQPQHF. The CDR3 bases are TGTGCCAGCAGCCCGAACTTAGATCAGCCCCAGCATTTT.

Concerning this clone itself: The junction differs from germline at one of its ends, possibly a read error. The chain combines TRBV19 with TRBJ1-5; TRBD1 might be the D (6 bases). The length of the CDR3 is 16 residues. Germline V gene data show CDR1 as LNHDA and CDR2 as SQIVND (reference sequence). CDR3 in amino acids: CASSMIAGVSNQPHHF. CDR3 in DNA: TGTGCCAGTAGTATGATAGCAGGGGTATCCAATCAGCCCCATCATTTT. Using reference TRBV19 and TRBJ1-5 for the parts outside the CDR3, the full variable domain is DGGITQSPKYLFRKEGQNVTLSCEQNLNHDAMYWYRQDPGQGLRLIYYSQIVNDFQKGDIAEGYSVSREKKESFPLTVTSAQKNPTAFYLCASSMIAGVSNQPHHFGDGTRLSIL.

The chain carries TRBV28 and TRBJ1-2, with 8 bases identical to TRBD1. Trimming cost V 6 bases and J 4 bases; bases outside gene matches: 7. The CDR3 has 14 residues. Germline-derived CDR1 and CDR2 are MDHEN and SYDVKM. The CDR3 is CASRTTGGGYGYTF. CDR3 in DNA: TGTGCCAGCAGAACCACAGGGGGAGGCTATGGCTACACCTTC.

This clone showed up just once. This chain links TRBV2 with TRBJ1-4, with D perhaps matching TRBD1 (6 bases). Germline V CDR1 and CDR2: SNHLY, FYNNEI. V was pared by 8 bases and J by 0 bases, with 7 bases between. The CDR3 is 13 amino acids. CDR3 sequence (DNA): TGTGCCAGCGGGACAACAACTAATGAAAAACTGTTTTTT. This encodes CASGTTTNEKLFF.

This chain connects TRBV7-2 to TRBJ1-3; D gene uncertain. This CDR3 has 14 residues. V gave up 5 bases and J gave up 10 bases, with 18 bases separating them. CDR1 is SGHTA, CDR2 FQGNSA, per germline. This CDR3 is CASSTRSDPITIYF. The CDR3 DNA reads TGTGCCAGCAGCACAAGAAGCGACCCGATAACCATATATTTT.

In DNA, the CDR3 is TGTGCCAGCAGCCAAATTGGGTCAGGTAGTCGCGAGCAGTACTTC. It codes for CASSQIGSGSREQYF. The V gene is TRBV14, the J gene TRBJ2-7; D ambiguous. Trimming stripped 2 bases from V and 6 bases from J, with 17 bases between. The CDR3 covers 15 residues. Germline-derived CDR1 and CDR2 are SGHDN and FVKESK. The full variable domain, with the rest looked up from reference TRBV14 and TRBJ2-7, is EAGVTQFPSHSVIEKGQTVTLRCDPISGHDNLYWYRRVMGKEIKFLLHFVKESKQDESGMPNNRFLAERTGGTYSTLKVQPAELEDSGVYFCASSQIGSGSREQYFGPGTRLTVT.

The chain is built from TRBV2 and TRBJ2-5; D is undetermined. The CDR3 totals 12 residues. Germline assignment: CDR1 SNHLY and CDR2 FYNNEI. V was shortened by 6 bases and J by 1 base, with 6 bases between the two germline ends. The CDR3 loop is CASRTSQETQYF. The CDR3 DNA sequence: TGTGCCAGCAGGACATCCCAAGAGACCCAGTACTTC.

V and J are TRBV6-5 and TRBJ2-7; no reliable D call. Germline loops: CDR1 MNHEY, CDR2 SVGAGI. The CDR3 runs to 15 residues. Trimming shortened V by 6 bases and J by 4 bases, and 19 bases separated the two germline ends. CDR3 sequence: CASRRAARTAYEQYF. Written as DNA, the CDR3 is TGTGCCAGCAGGCGCGCCGCTAGAACCGCGTACGAGCAGTACTTC.

J is TRBJ1-1 and V is TRBV5-5; no clear D. Germline CDR1 is SGHKS and CDR2 is YYEKEE (reference sequence). Trimming removed 4 bases from V and 3 bases from J, with 4 bases in between. CDR3 length equals 11 residues. CDR3 sequence reads: CASSQDTEAFF. The DNA of the CDR3 is TGTGCCAGCAGCCAGGACACTGAAGCTTTCTTT. The full variable domain, completed using reference TRBV5-5 and TRBJ1-1, is DAGVTQSPTHLIKTRGQQVTLRCSPISGHKSVSWYQQVLGQGPQFIFQYYEKEERGRGNFPDRFSARQFPNYSSELNVNALLLGDSALYLCASSQDTEAFFGQGTRLTVV.

The chain carries TRBV10-2 and TRBJ2-7, with 8 bases fitting TRBD1. The CDR3 length is 12 residues. CDR1 is WSHSY, CDR2 SAAADI, per germline. The J segment lost 6 bases and the V segment lost 5 bases, leaving 3 bases of the junction unmatched. This CDR3 is CASSRQGFEQYF. The CDR3 coding sequence is TGCGCCAGCAGTCGACAGGGGTTCGAGCAGTACTTC.

V gene TRBV25-1 combines with J gene TRBJ2-7; weak D call: TRBD2 (5 bases). Per germline, CDR1 MGHDK and CDR2 SYGVNS. The V end was cut by 2 bases, the J end by 7 bases, with 18 bases between. The CDR3 length is 15 residues. CDR3 DNA sequence: TGTGCCAGCAGTGAAAATCACGGGTCCACGGGGGAGCAGTACTTC. Its translation: CASSENHGSTGEQYF.

The genes are TRBV5-4 and TRBJ2-2; 7 bases are a match to TRBD1. The CDR3 loop spans 16 amino acids. Germline assignment: CDR1 SGHNT and CDR2 YYREEE (reference sequence). J gave up 3 bases and V 1 base, and 6 bases lay outside the gene matches. This CDR3 is CASSLPGQTYTGELFF. As DNA, the CDR3 is TGTGCCAGCAGCTTGCCGGGACAGACTTACACCGGGGAGCTGTTTTTT.

The rearrangement uses TRBV4-2 and TRBJ1-6; no reliable D call. Germline CDR1 and CDR2: LGHNA and YNFKEQ. The V and J ends lost 0 bases and 7 bases respectively, with 10 bases between them. This CDR3 is built from 15 residues. CDR3 nucleotide sequence: TGTGCCAGCAGCCAAGATCGGGTCCAAAATTCACCCCTCCACTTT. Protein: CASSQDRVQNSPLHF.

This sequence joins TRBV5-6 and TRBJ2-7; D unclear. Germline V CDR1 and CDR2: SGHDT, YYEEEE. The CDR3 contains 16 residues. The V and J ends lost 4 bases and 3 bases respectively, with 20 bases between them. DNA for the CDR3: TGTGCCAGCAGCCTCAGAGGAGTAGCCGGTTACTACGAGCAGTACTTC. Translation: CASSLRGVAGYYEQYF.

This sequence joins TRBV2 and TRBJ2-3; TRBD2 matches 8 bases. The CDR3 has 15 residues. The germline CDR1 and CDR2 sequences are SNHLY and FYNNEI. With 6 bases clipped from V and 3 bases from J, the junction kept 8 bases outside the gene matches. CDR3 in DNA: TGTGCCAGCAGAGGATCCAGCGGGGGAACAGATACGCAGTATTTT. This codes for CASRGSSGGTDTQYF.

The chain combines TRBV29-1 with TRBJ1-2, with D uncertain. CDR3 length: 12 amino acids. CDR1 and CDR2 (germline): SQVTM, ANQGSEA. The V end was cut by 5 bases, the J end by 4 bases, with 11 bases between. CDR3 nucleotides: TGCAGCGTTCCCGAGGCCACCTATGGCTACACCTTC. Translated: CSVPEATYGYTF.

The chain has TRBV11-3 and TRBJ2-5; 12 bases map to TRBD2. The CDR3 length is 15 residues. J lost 4 bases, V lost 5 bases, and 5 bases had no gene match. Germline values: CDR1 SGHNT, CDR2 YENEEA. This CDR3 is CASSATSGGSETQYF. The CDR3 coding sequence is TGTGCCAGCAGCGCGACTAGCGGGGGATCAGAGACCCAGTACTTC.